A single sample is the source of the 24 T cell receptor beta chains below, sequenced in a study of blood T cell repertoires in COVID-19. The protocol was immunoSEQ multiplex PCR, while the TCRdb copy is restricted to in-frame clones and leaves out a portion. This table holds approximately 220,000 clones, approximately 83% found once. Sequenced material: PBMCs or T cells enriched from blood (not recorded which). The source is a woman between 40 and 55 years old with acute COVID-19.

A few counts support this clone. The chain recombines TRBV6-5 with TRBJ1-5; D might be TRBD1 (6 bases). The CDR3 consists of 15 residues. Germline assignment: CDR1 MNHEY and CDR2 SVGAGI. Deletions cut 6 bases from V and 0 bases from J, with 12 bases between. The CDR3 loop reads CASRGDIYSNQPQHF. As DNA, the CDR3 is TGTGCCAGCAGGGGGGACATTTATAGCAATCAGCCCCAGCATTTT.

This clone was seen a handful of times. Its ends do not fully match the called genes, so a read error is possible. This chain joins TRBV9 and TRBJ2-1; D possibly corresponds to TRBD2 (6 bases). Germline V gene lookup returns CDR1 SGDLS and CDR2 YYNGEE. The CDR3 is 15 amino acids. The CDR3 nucleotides read TGTGCCAGCAGCGTAGAACGGGAGTCCTTCAATGAGCAGTTCTTC. It yields the protein CASSVERESFNEQFF.

The CDR3 DNA follows: TGTGCCAGCAGTGGTAGCGGACACACAGATACGCAGTATTTT. Translated: CASSGSGHTDTQYF. The chain carries TRBV6-4 and TRBJ2-3; maybe TRBD2 (6 bases). This CDR3 comprises 14 residues. Germline V gives CDR1 MRHNA, CDR2 SNTAGT. V lost 4 bases and J 2 bases, leaving 10 bases between the germline ends.

The chain couples TRBV3-1 (or the pseudogene TRBV3-2) to TRBJ2-7; 9 bases align to TRBD2. Trimming removed 3 bases from V and 5 bases from J; junction bases left unmatched: 11. The CDR3 is 16 amino acids. The germline V gene has CDR1 LGHDT and CDR2 YNNKEL (reference sequence). Here the CDR3 DNA reads TGTGCCAGCAGCCATATCACTCTAGCGGGACAAAACGAGCAGTACTTC. It specifies CASSHITLAGQNEQYF.

This clone turned up a few times. V gene TRBV9 combines with J gene TRBJ2-2, with TRBD2 matching over 7 bases. Germline assignment: CDR1 SGDLS and CDR2 YYNGEE. J lost 2 bases, V lost 6 bases, and 16 bases had no gene match. CDR3 size: 18 residues. CDR3 sequence: CASTPLGGAGLNTGELFF. CDR3 nucleotides: TGTGCCAGCACCCCCCTAGGTGGAGCGGGACTCAACACCGGGGAGCTGTTTTTT.

The J gene is TRBJ2-3, the V gene TRBV2; 14 bases are shared with TRBD2. Germline V gene lookup returns CDR1 SNHLY and CDR2 FYNNEI. J was trimmed by 5 bases and V by 4 bases; bases with no gene match: 2. This CDR3 contains 15 residues. The CDR3 bases are TGTGCCAGCAGTGGGACTAGCGGGAGGAGAGATACGCAGTATTTT. It translates to CASSGTSGRRDTQYF.

On this clone itself: Other DNA sequences in the same sample also yield this CDR3. This chain joins TRBV27 and TRBJ1-2, with D possibly matching TRBD1 (6 bases). Germline V gene sequence: CDR1 MNHEY, CDR2 SMNVEV (reference sequence). The CDR3 runs 13 residues. V lost 2 bases, J lost 4 bases, and 8 bases lay in between. The CDR3 is CASSLTGTYGYTF. The CDR3 DNA sequence: TGTGCCAGCAGTTTAACAGGGACCTATGGCTACACCTTC.

This chain links TRBV30 with TRBJ1-2; TRBD1 aligns across 9 bases. In germline, CDR1 is GTSNPN, CDR2 SVGIG (reference sequence). Trimming at V came to 2 bases and at J to 7 bases, leaving 2 bases not matched to a gene. This CDR3 is 12 amino acids long. CDR3: CAWSRTGAGYTF. The CDR3 bases are TGTGCCTGGAGTAGGACAGGGGCTGGCTACACCTTC.

The chain recombines TRBV28 with TRBJ1-1, with D perhaps matching TRBD1 (6 bases). V lost 5 bases, J lost 8 bases, and 9 bases lay in between. The CDR3 loop spans 11 amino acids. CDR1 and CDR2 (germline): MDHEN, SYDVKM. The CDR3 loop is CASSTGFEAFF. As DNA, the CDR3 is TGTGCCAGCAGTACAGGGTTCGAAGCTTTCTTT.

J is TRBJ2-1 and V is TRBV18; D perhaps matches TRBD2 (5 bases). From germline, CDR1 is KGHSH and CDR2 LQKENI. The CDR3 covers 14 residues. V shed 6 bases and J shed 5 bases, with 14 bases lying between them. CDR3 in amino acids: CASSPPPGNNEQFF. The CDR3, as DNA: TGTGCCAGCTCCCCCCCGCCGGGAAACAATGAGCAGTTCTTC.

The chain has TRBV19 and TRBJ1-3; possible D gene TRBD1, 6 bases. This CDR3 is built from 15 residues. Germline loops: CDR1 LNHDA, CDR2 SQIVND (reference sequence). Trimming took 4 bases from V and 0 from J, leaving 10 bases between them. The DNA for the CDR3 is TGTGCCAGTAGTACAGGGGACCGCTCTGGAAACACCATATATTTT. It yields the protein CASSTGDRSGNTIYF.

The chain employs TRBV4-3 and TRBJ2-3, with 8 bases fitting TRBD2. Germline values: CDR1 LGHNA, CDR2 YSLEER. With 0 bases clipped from V and 2 bases from J, the junction kept 4 bases outside the gene matches. The CDR3 extends over 16 amino acids. The CDR3 loop reads CASSQDSGAVTDTQYF. DNA of the CDR3: TGCGCCAGCAGCCAAGATAGCGGGGCCGTCACAGATACGCAGTATTTT.

This chain connects TRBV7-9 to TRBJ2-7; D unresolved. Trimming took 2 bases from V and 3 from J, leaving 17 bases between them. The CDR3 spans 16 residues. The germline V gene encodes CDR1 SEHNR and CDR2 FQNEAQ (reference sequence). For the CDR3, the DNA is TGTGCCAGCAGCTTAATGGTAGCAAAGGCACTCTACGAGCAGTACTTC. This encodes CASSLMVAKALYEQYF.

The chain carries TRBV27 and TRBJ2-7, with 7 bases fitting TRBD1. This CDR3 region has 14 residues. The germline CDR1 and CDR2 sequences are MNHEY and SMNVEV (reference sequence). Trimming removed 5 bases from V and 4 bases from J; junction bases left unmatched: 8. CDR3: CASSLTGFGYEQYF. The CDR3 coding sequence is TGTGCCAGCAGTCTGACAGGGTTCGGGTACGAGCAGTACTTC.

This chain uses TRBV18 with TRBJ1-4; D not resolved. There are 14 residues in the CDR3. Germline V lookup: CDR1 KGHSH, CDR2 LQKENI. V lost 6 bases and J 4 bases, leaving 12 bases between the germline ends. The CDR3 coding sequence is TGTGCCAGCTCCCCTGAGAGGATTAATGAAAAACTGTTTTTT. This codes for CASSPERINEKLFF.

The chain employs TRBV3-1 (or the pseudogene TRBV3-2) and TRBJ2-5; 10 nucleotides agree with TRBD2. CDR1 is LGHDT and CDR2 is YNNKEL in the germline V gene (reference sequence). CDR3 length: 17 amino acids. V lost 0 bases, J lost 4 bases, and 8 bases stayed unmatched. The DNA for the CDR3 is TGTGCCAGCAGCCAAGAGGTGGCTAGCGGGAGCATAGAGACCCAGTACTTC. It is translated as CASSQEVASGSIETQYF.

The J gene is TRBJ2-2, the V gene TRBV4-2; tentatively, D is TRBD1 (6 bases). Trimming pared 0 bases from V and 4 bases from J, leaving 12 bases between. In germline, CDR1 is LGHNA, CDR2 YNFKEQ. This CDR3 is built from 16 residues. This CDR3 reads CASSQEGGSGTGELFF. CDR3 in DNA: TGTGCCAGCAGCCAAGAAGGGGGAAGTGGCACCGGGGAGCTGTTTTTT.

The genes are TRBV18 and TRBJ2-3; 7 nucleotides line up with TRBD2. Germline V lookup: CDR1 KGHSH, CDR2 LQKENI. This CDR3 is 15 amino acids long. Losses at the gene ends were 0 bases for V and 3 bases for J; bases not matched to a gene: 3. CDR3 sequence (DNA): TGTGCCAGCTCACCACCGACAGCGGGAACAGATACGCAGTATTTT. This codes for CASSPPTAGTDTQYF.

The rearrangement links TRBV14 to TRBJ2-7; 7 nucleotides align to TRBD2. The CDR3 extends over 16 amino acids. J gave up 6 bases and V 1 base, and 12 bases lay outside the gene matches. CDR1 and CDR2 (germline): SGHDN, FVKESK. CDR3 sequence reads: CASSQGHLAVKAEQYF. The CDR3, as DNA: TGTGCCAGCAGCCAAGGACATCTAGCGGTCAAAGCCGAGCAGTACTTC.

The chain combines TRBV27 with TRBJ2-4; TRBD1 matches at 7 bases. The ends lost 2 bases at V and 7 bases at J; junction bases unmatched: 5. This CDR3 region has 14 residues. In germline, CDR1 is MNHEY, CDR2 SMNVEV (reference sequence). The CDR3 loop is CASSLVGGSNIQYF. CDR3 in DNA: TGTGCCAGCAGTTTAGTAGGGGGCTCGAACATTCAGTACTTC.

The rearrangement joins TRBV9 to TRBJ1-2; 8 bases are shared with TRBD1. Trimming cost V 0 bases and J 4 bases; bases outside gene matches: 8. This CDR3 has 16 residues. Germline V CDR1 and CDR2: SGDLS, YYNGEE. The CDR3 is CASSVGSGGASYGYTF. The CDR3 bases are TGTGCCAGCAGCGTAGGGTCAGGGGGCGCGAGCTATGGCTACACCTTC.

The V and J genes are TRBV5-1 and TRBJ2-1; D is unresolved. CDR1 and CDR2 from the germline V gene are SGHRS and YFSETQ. The V end was cut by 0 bases, the J end by 8 bases, with 6 bases between. The CDR3 has 12 residues. The CDR3 protein is CASSLVGDEQFF. The CDR3 bases are TGCGCCAGCAGCTTGGTCGGAGATGAGCAGTTCTTC. The full variable domain, rest sourced from reference TRBV5-1 and TRBJ2-1, is KAGVTQTPRYLIKTRGQQVTLSCSPISGHRSVSWYQQTPGQGLQFLFEYFSETQRNKGNFPGRFSGRQFSNSRSEMNVSTLELGDSALYLCASSLVGDEQFFGPGTRLTVL.

This rearrangement joins TRBV10-3 to TRBJ2-7; 7 bases fit TRBD1. Germline CDR1 and CDR2: ENHRY and SYGVKD. The CDR3 loop spans 17 amino acids. V was clipped by 8 bases and J by 3 bases; unmatched bases: 19. The CDR3 spells CAIGGQEKLPTRYEQYF. CDR3 in DNA: TGTGCCATCGGTGGACAGGAGAAATTACCTACACGCTACGAGCAGTACTTC.

The chain is built from TRBV5-6 and TRBJ2-5, with D maybe TRBD2 (5 bases). V dropped 0 bases and J dropped 4 bases, with 10 bases sitting between them. The V gene's germline CDR1 is SGHDT and CDR2 YYEEEE. The CDR3 covers 14 residues. Here the CDR3 DNA reads TGTGCCAGCAGCTTGGGTCCCCGGGGAGAGACCCAGTACTTC. Protein: CASSLGPRGETQYF.